These 27 T cell receptor beta chains were all obtained from the same sample, sequenced in a study of sequential checkpoint blockade in melanoma. The treatment denotes: randomized to nivolumab then ipilimumab (arm A) or the reverse (arm B). Libraries were prepared by immunoSEQ multiplex PCR; TCRdb keeps only in-frame clonotypes and omits some of them. The sample records 9,000 to 9,500 clones, 27% being singletons. The sequences come from tumor tissue (inferred from file names), collected from a patient given nivolumab and ipilimumab in sequence. The receptors derive from a human donor with melanoma.

This clone has at least ten counts. The chain links TRBV11-3 to TRBJ2-7; 8 bases match TRBD1. V trimming: 8 bases; J trimming: 1 base; junction bases outside the gene matches: 7. This CDR3 is built from 14 residues. CDR1 and CDR2 (germline): SGHNT, YENEEA. This CDR3 is CASHDRGSSYEQYF. As DNA, the CDR3 is TGTGCCAGCCATGACAGGGGTTCGTCCTACGAGCAGTACTTC.

This clone was seen a handful of times. This sequence joins TRBV10-2 and TRBJ1-1, with TRBD1 as a possible D gene (5 bases). Per the germline V gene, CDR1 is WSHSY and CDR2 is SAAADI. With 6 bases removed from V and 4 bases from J, the gap between germline ends came to 15 bases. The CDR3 totals 14 residues. CDR3 in amino acids: CASRDSPAVTEAFF. The CDR3 nucleotides read TGCGCCAGCAGAGACAGCCCTGCGGTCACTGAAGCTTTCTTT.

This clone turned up a few times. This rearrangement joins TRBV5-1 to TRBJ2-5; 7 bases are a match to TRBD2. Germline-derived CDR1 and CDR2 are SGHRS and YFSETQ. The CDR3 runs 14 residues. J was trimmed by 5 bases and V by 4 bases; bases with no gene match: 8. The CDR3 bases are TGCGCCAGCAGCCCTGGGACTACCCACGAGACCCAGTACTTC. Translation: CASSPGTTHETQYF.

The V and J genes are TRBV5-1 and TRBJ1-2; 7 nucleotides match TRBD1. V dropped 4 bases and J dropped 0; count of bases not matched to a gene: 3. CDR1 and CDR2 (germline): SGHRS, YFSETQ. The CDR3 covers 14 residues. CDR3 in amino acids: CASSGDRANYGYTF. The CDR3 DNA is TGCGCCAGCAGCGGGGACAGAGCTAACTATGGCTACACCTTC.

V and J are TRBV6-8 and TRBJ2-5; no clear D gene. V lost 2 bases and J 5 bases, leaving 15 bases between the germline ends. Germline V gives CDR1 MNHGY, CDR2 SAAAGT. This CDR3 is 15 amino acids long. The CDR3 spells CASSYVLGRSETQYF. The DNA for the CDR3 is TGTGCCAGCAGTTACGTACTGGGCAGAAGCGAGACCCAGTACTTC.

This clone occurred a few times. V and J are TRBV16 and TRBJ2-1, with unresolved D. V lost 2 bases and J lost 5, with 13 bases in between. The CDR3 consists of 15 residues. CDR1 KGHSY and CDR2 FQNENV come from the germline V gene. The CDR3 loop is CASSQGEYINNEQFF. The CDR3 nucleotides are TGTGCCAGCAGCCAAGGTGAATATATCAACAATGAGCAGTTCTTC.

This clone was seen a handful of times. The rearrangement links TRBV28 to TRBJ1-3; 11 positions agree with TRBD1. CDR1 MDHEN and CDR2 SYDVKM come from the germline V gene. The CDR3 has 16 residues. Trimming took 7 bases from V and 2 from J; bases not matched to a gene: 7. This chain's CDR3 is CASISWGQGAGNTIYF. The CDR3 nucleotides read TGTGCCAGCATAAGTTGGGGACAGGGGGCTGGAAACACCATATATTTT.

V and J are TRBV28 and TRBJ2-1; D possibly corresponds to TRBD2 (7 bases). Per the germline V gene, CDR1 is MDHEN and CDR2 is SYDVKM. Trimming left V 3 bases short and J 10 bases short, with 10 bases between. This CDR3 is built from 12 residues. DNA of the CDR3: TGTGCCAGCAGTTTCTGGGGGGGCGAGCAGTTCTTC. This translates into CASSFWGGEQFF.

This clone was counted between two and nine times. The V call is TRBV6-8, the J call TRBJ2-3; TRBD1 agrees at 9 bases. Germline loops: CDR1 MNHGY, CDR2 SAAAGT. The trim removed 6 bases at V and 2 bases at J, leaving 12 bases unmatched. This CDR3 has 17 amino acids. The DNA for the CDR3 is TGTGCCAGCAGCCAAAGTAGGACAGGGGTCTACACAGATACGCAGTATTTT. Protein sequence: CASSQSRTGVYTDTQYF.

This clone came up a few times. This chain uses TRBV28 with TRBJ1-1; 7 nucleotides align to TRBD1. Germline values: CDR1 MDHEN, CDR2 SYDVKM. CDR3 length: 14 residues. V dropped 7 bases and J dropped 9; count of bases not matched to a gene: 14. The DNA for the CDR3 is TGTGCCAGCATAGGCGTGGCGGGACAGAGGAAAGCTTTCTTT. Translated: CASIGVAGQRKAFF.

J is TRBJ1-1 and V is TRBV18; D unclear. The CDR3 loop spans 16 amino acids. Per germline, CDR1 KGHSH and CDR2 LQKENI. Trimming removed 3 bases at V and 0 bases at J, with 14 bases between. In DNA form, the CDR3 reads TGTGCCAGCTCACCCTCGTTGGGGTATATGAACACTGAAGCTTTCTTT. Translated: CASSPSLGYMNTEAFF.

The V and J genes are TRBV11-3 and TRBJ2-4; unclear D gene. CDR1 is SGHNT, CDR2 YENEEA, per germline. V lost 3 bases, J lost 0 bases, and 6 bases lay in between. CDR3 length equals 14 residues. CDR3 in DNA: TGTGCCAGCAGCTTTTTACTAGCCAAAAACATTCAGTACTTC. Translation: CASSFLLAKNIQYF. The variable domain in full, completed from reference TRBV11-3 and TRBJ2-4, reads EAGVVQSPRYKIIEKKQPVAFWCNPISGHNTLYWYLQNLGQGPELLIRYENEEAVDDSQLPKDRFSAERLKGVDSTLKIQPAELGDSAVYLCASSFLLAKNIQYFGAGTRLSVL.

V usage is TRBV28 and J usage is TRBJ2-7; weak D call: TRBD2 (7 bases). This CDR3 contains 13 residues. V was trimmed by 6 bases and J by 9 bases, leaving 18 bases between them. Germline values: CDR1 MDHEN, CDR2 SYDVKM. The CDR3 reads CASSTGTTNGQYV. DNA of the CDR3: TGTGCCAGCAGCACAGGGACTACCAACGGGCAGTACGTC.

By share, this clone ranks as medium-sized. The chain has TRBV19 and TRBJ1-1; no clear D gene. The germline V gene has CDR1 LNHDA and CDR2 SQIVND (reference sequence). The CDR3 runs to 15 residues. V lost 4 bases to trimming and J lost 3 bases, with 15 bases between them. The CDR3 sequence: CASSTSDGMYTEAFF. The CDR3 region has the DNA TGTGCCAGTAGTACTTCGGACGGCATGTACACTGAAGCTTTCTTT.

This clone was picked up many times. The chain links TRBV11-3 to TRBJ2-7; D ambiguous. Germline V lookup: CDR1 SGHNT, CDR2 YENEEA. This CDR3 spans 14 amino acids. V was shortened by 4 bases and J by 2 bases, with 12 bases between the two germline ends. CDR3 coding DNA: TGTGCCAGCAGCTACTCTGGGCAGCCCTACGAGCAGTACGTC. This encodes CASSYSGQPYEQYV.

The rearrangement links TRBV6-8 to TRBJ1-5; 7 positions match TRBD1. J lost 7 bases, V lost 2 bases, and 8 bases had no gene match. Germline values: CDR1 MNHGY, CDR2 SAAAGT. The length of the CDR3 is 15 residues. Written as DNA, the CDR3 is TGTGCCAGCAGTTACGAAGACAGGGTAGGCCAGCCCCAGCATTTT. This gives the protein CASSYEDRVGQPQHF.

A single count supports this clone. The CDR3 bases are TGCGCCAGCAGCTTCCTAAGCGGGGGCCTAAACACCGGGGAGCTGTTTTTT. Protein product: CASSFLSGGLNTGELFF. J is TRBJ2-2 and V is TRBV5-1; 8 nucleotides match TRBD2. Germline lookup yields CDR1 SGHRS and CDR2 YFSETQ. J was trimmed by 2 bases and V by 2 bases; bases with no gene match: 8. This CDR3 is 17 amino acids long.

This clone was picked up a small number of times. The chain is built from TRBV7-7 and TRBJ2-2; D unresolved. The CDR3 consists of 16 residues. V was cut by 1 base and J by 5 bases, with 14 bases left in between. CDR1 is SSHAT, CDR2 FNYEAQ, per germline (reference sequence). The CDR3 DNA follows: TGTGCCAGCAGCTTAGGTCGCGAAGGTCCTACCGGGGAGCTGTTTTTT. The encoded protein is CASSLGREGPTGELFF. Drawing the rest from reference TRBV7-7 and TRBJ2-2, the complete variable domain is GAGVSQSPRYKVTKRGQDVTLRCDPISSHATLYWYQQALGQGPEFLTYFNYEAQPDKSGLPSDRFSAERPEGSISTLTIQRTEQRDSAMYRCASSLGREGPTGELFFGEGSRLTVL.

This chain uses TRBV9 with TRBJ2-3, with a possible D match to TRBD2 (5 bases). Trimming removed 3 bases from V and 5 bases from J, with 13 bases in between. Germline lookup yields CDR1 SGDLS and CDR2 YYNGEE. The CDR3 runs 14 residues. CDR3 sequence (DNA): TGTGCCAGCAGCGGGCGGACTGTGTTAGATACGCAGTATTTT. Its protein product is CASSGRTVLDTQYF.

The rearrangement uses TRBV5-1 and TRBJ2-1; D is possibly TRBD1 (6 bases). Per germline, CDR1 SGHRS and CDR2 YFSETQ. This CDR3 region has 15 residues. Trimming cost V 3 bases and J 2 bases, with 12 bases left between them. The CDR3 nucleotides read TGCGCCAGCAGCTCAAACAGGGACGCCTACAATGAGCAGTTCTTC. Residues: CASSSNRDAYNEQFF. The complete variable domain, with remaining parts taken from reference TRBV5-1 and TRBJ2-1, reads KAGVTQTPRYLIKTRGQQVTLSCSPISGHRSVSWYQQTPGQGLQFLFEYFSETQRNKGNFPGRFSGRQFSNSRSEMNVSTLELGDSALYLCASSSNRDAYNEQFFGPGTRLTVL.

The CDR3 DNA reads TGTGCCAGCTCGGTCATACAAACTAGCACAGATACGCAGTATTTT. As protein: CASSVIQTSTDTQYF. This chain links TRBV18 with TRBJ2-3; D unresolved. V was shortened by 6 bases and J by 0 bases, with 13 bases between the two germline ends. The CDR3 loop spans 15 amino acids. The germline CDR1 and CDR2 sequences are KGHSH and LQKENI.

This rearrangement joins TRBV11-3 to TRBJ1-1, with 8 bases identical to TRBD1. The V segment lost 5 bases and the J segment 5 bases; nucleotides outside the gene matches: 13. The CDR3 has 16 amino acids. Germline V gives CDR1 SGHNT, CDR2 YENEEA. The CDR3 nucleotides are TGTGCCAGCAGCCGGCCCCAGGGGGCAAGATTGACTGAAGCTTTCTTT. Its translation is CASSRPQGARLTEAFF.

The rearrangement joins TRBV2 to TRBJ1-1; possible D gene TRBD1, 5 bases. Germline lookup yields CDR1 SNHLY and CDR2 FYNNEI. V gave up 2 bases and J gave up 3 bases, with 10 bases separating them. The CDR3 has 14 amino acids. The CDR3 DNA follows: TGTGCCAGCAGTGAATCCGGGGGGTACACTGAAGCTTTCTTT. It is translated as CASSESGGYTEAFF.

V and J are TRBV5-1 and TRBJ2-7; 8 bases map to TRBD2. The CDR3 is 16 amino acids. Per the germline V gene, CDR1 is SGHRS and CDR2 is YFSETQ. With 0 bases clipped from V and 1 base from J, the junction kept 6 bases outside the gene matches. The CDR3, as DNA: TGCGCCAGCAGCTTGGCGGGCGGGGGGCCTTCCTACGAGCAGTACTTC. Protein: CASSLAGGGPSYEQYF.

In nucleotides, the CDR3 is TGTGCCAGTGGAAGGGAGGTAGGCACAGATACGCAGTATTTT. Protein product: CASGREVGTDTQYF. The rearrangement links TRBV25-1 to TRBJ2-3; possibly TRBD2 for D (6 bases). The length of the CDR3 is 14 residues. Trimming cost V 9 bases and J 1 base, with 14 bases left between them. The V gene's germline CDR1 is MGHDK and CDR2 SYGVNS.

This clone was picked up a small number of times. The chain uses TRBV6-8 and TRBJ1-2; tentative D call: TRBD1 (5 bases). Germline CDR1 MNHGY, CDR2 SAAAGT. This CDR3 comprises 14 residues. The V end lost 4 bases, the J end lost 3 bases, and 12 bases lay between the germline ends. The DNA of the CDR3 is TGTGCCAGCAGTTTAATTGGGACGCACTATGGCTACACCTTC. Translation: CASSLIGTHYGYTF.

In this sample, this clone turned up a few times. This chain connects TRBV1 to TRBJ1-1. TRBV1 is classified as a pseudogene. The CDR3 sequence is 13 residues long. The chain's CDR3 is CASSHETNTEAFF. CDR3 bases: TGCGCCAGCAGCCATGAGACGAACACTGAAGCTTTCTTT.